This T cell receptor beta chain derives from a study of vaccination and CD4 T cells after COVID-19. Study overall: The stimulating agents, overlapping spike peptides, came from SARS-CoV-2, HCoV-NL63, HCoV-OC43 and HCoV-229E.

The table lists this clonotype with a few counts. Its target is unknown. Time point defined: late sampling 161 to 241 days after vaccination in three convalescent patients. Stated treatment: approximately 9-day PBMC culture with coronavirus spike peptide pools or control peptides (ViraFEST assay). Antigen-specific T cells were expanded with peptide pools by ViraFEST, and TCRs were then sequenced. The study sequenced cultured CD4+ T cell DNA using the Oncomine TCR Beta short-read assay. Each CDR3 protein gets one entry after TCRdb re-called the PCR reads with MiXCR. The repertoire consists of some 21,000 distinct CDR3 sequences, with about 40% occurring once and the leading ten covering approximately 5.4%. In germline, CDR1 is SEHNR, CDR2 FQNEAQ (reference sequence). This CDR3 contains 12 residues. Losses at the gene ends were 11 bases for V and 5 bases for J; bases not matched to a gene: 7.

The origin of this receptor is a human donor who had recovered from COVID-19. The sample consisted of CD4+ T cells from blood, cultured in vitro, taken about 7 months after SARS-CoV-2 vaccination. The rearrangement links TRBV7-9 to TRBJ2-5; TRBD1 aligns across 8 bases. CDR3 DNA: TGTGCCGTACTGACAGGGGAGGAGACCCAGTACTTC. Protein: CAVLTGEETQYF.